Listed below are T cell receptor beta chains from one sample, sequenced in a study of T cell changes during pregnancy in multiple sclerosis. The table came from immunoSEQ multiplex PCR; TCRdb's copy has only in-frame clones and leaves some out. The sample records tens of thousands of clones, roughly 90% being singletons. Material: peripheral blood, obtained in the second trimester of pregnancy. The origin of the receptors is a female donor in good health, enrolled as a control in a pregnancy study. Each CDR3 is given with its conserved first and last residue. The D gene is left open where the match is weak. Rows give clone size only sometimes, using once, few, many, or a class for an expanded clone.

D gene	clone size	V gene	J gene	CDR3 protein	CDR3 DNA
TRBD2	.	TRBV7-2	TRBJ2-4	CASSPTREGKNIQYF	TGTGCCAGCAGCCCGACCCGGGAGGGCAAAAACATTCAGTACTTC
.	.	TRBV10-3	TRBJ1-3	CAISSAPGLSGNTIYF	TGTGCCATCAGTAGTGCCCCGGGACTCTCCGGAAACACCATATATTTT
TRBD2	.	TRBV9	TRBJ2-7	CASSKGGTSSYEQYF	TGTGCCAGCAGCAAAGGAGGGACTAGTTCCTACGAGCAGTACTTC
TRBD1	once	TRBV7-2	TRBJ1-2	CASSFTPGTALNYGYTF	TGTGCCAGCAGCTTTACCCCCGGGACAGCGCTTAACTATGGCTACACCTTC
.	.	TRBV7-2	TRBJ2-4	CASSLTTRDWGIQYF	TGTGCCAGCAGCTTAACGACGCGGGACTGGGGAATTCAGTACTTC
.	once	TRBV7-3	TRBJ2-2	CASSFPSGLDSGELFF	TGTGCCAGCAGCTTCCCCAGCGGGCTTGACTCCGGGGAGCTGTTTTTT
.	.	TRBV9	TRBJ2-1	CASSPLGGSYNEQFF	TGTGCCAGCAGCCCGTTGGGGGGTTCCTACAATGAGCAGTTCTTC
.	.	TRBV28	TRBJ2-1	CASSFIRNEQFF	TGTGCCAGCAGTTTTATCCGGAATGAGCAGTTCTTC
TRBD1	.	TRBV19	TRBJ2-7	CASTAGTGANEQYF	TGTGCCAGTACCGCCGGGACAGGGGCCAACGAGCAGTACTTC
.	.	TRBV14	TRBJ2-7	CASSLQPYEQYF	TGTGCCAGCAGTCTACAGCCCTACGAGCAGTACTTC
TRBD1	.	TRBV7-7	TRBJ2-5	CASSPTGTGETQYF	TGTGCTAGCAGTCCGACCGGGACAGGGGAGACCCAGTACTTC
TRBD1	.	TRBV7-2	TRBJ1-2	CASSFIGQVDGYTF	TGTGCCAGCAGCTTTATCGGACAGGTTGATGGCTACACCTTC
TRBD1	.	TRBV5-1	TRBJ2-5	CASSSGQVPQETQYF	TGCGCCAGCAGCTCGGGACAGGTACCCCAAGAGACCCAGTACTTC
TRBD1	.	TRBV4-2	TRBJ2-2	CASSQDLFPGTGNTGELFF	TGTGCCAGCAGCCAAGATTTATTCCCCGGGACAGGAAACACCGGGGAGCTGTTTTTT
TRBD1	.	TRBV18	TRBJ1-5	CASSSGTGSSYSNQPQHF	TGTGCCAGCTCATCCGGGACAGGGAGTTCGTATAGCAATCAGCCCCAGCATTTT
.	once	TRBV29-1	TRBJ1-6	CSVATTENSPLHF	TGCAGCGTTGCGACTACGGAGAATTCACCCCTCCACTTT
.	.	TRBV7-2	TRBJ1-1	CASRKERVLNTEAFF	TGTGCCAGCAGGAAAGAGAGAGTATTGAACACTGAAGCTTTCTTT
TRBD2	.	TRBV28	TRBJ2-7	CASNAPGQTKLAGPYEQYF	TGTGCCAGCAATGCACCGGGACAAACTAAACTAGCGGGACCCTACGAGCAGTACTTC
.	.	TRBV7-8	TRBJ1-1	CASSLVDRGNTEAFF	TGTGCCAGCAGCTTAGTGGACAGAGGAAACACTGAAGCTTTCTTT
TRBD2	.	TRBV5-1	TRBJ2-3	CASSSGTSGSSTDTQYF	TGCGCCAGCAGCTCCGGGACTAGCGGTAGTAGCACAGATACGCAGTATTTT
.	.	TRBV27	TRBJ2-7	CASSSRVQYEQYF	TGTGCCAGCAGTTCCCGGGTCCAATACGAGCAGTACTTC
TRBD1	.	TRBV6-1	TRBJ1-2	CASSADRGWYGYTF	TGTGCCAGCAGTGCCGACAGGGGGTGGTATGGCTACACCTTC
TRBD2	.	TRBV2	TRBJ2-1	CATRQVREGNEQFF	TGTGCCACCAGACAGGTACGGGAGGGCAATGAGCAGTTCTTC
.	.	TRBV18	TRBJ1-5	CASSKDRNQPQHF	TGTGCCAGCTCTAAGGACAGAAATCAGCCCCAGCATTTT
TRBD2	.	TRBV10-2	TRBJ2-3	CASKTSGTGDTQYF	TGCGCCAGCAAGACTAGCGGGACTGGAGATACGCAGTATTTT
.	.	TRBV5-1	TRBJ2-1	CASSLAMNEQFF	TGCGCCAGCAGCTTGGCCATGAATGAGCAGTTCTTC
TRBD2	.	TRBV7-2	TRBJ2-1	CASSLRLAGGPDEQFF	TGTGCCAGCAGCTTGAGACTAGCGGGGGGGCCCGATGAGCAGTTCTTC
TRBD1	.	TRBV29-1	TRBJ1-2	CSVESPIRQGGYGYTF	TGCAGCGTTGAATCCCCGATCCGTCAGGGGGGCTATGGCTACACCTTC
.	.	TRBV28	TRBJ2-2	CASSLSGLFTGELFF	TGTGCCAGCAGTTTATCGGGACTCTTCACCGGGGAGCTGTTTTTT
.	.	TRBV30	TRBJ2-2	CAWSVLATNTGELFF	TGTGCCTGGAGTGTCCTAGCTACGAACACCGGGGAGCTGTTTTTT
TRBD2	.	TRBV5-1	TRBJ2-3	CASSLTRTSGKLDTQYF	TGCGCCAGCAGCCTAACCAGGACTAGCGGGAAACTAGATACGCAGTATTTT
.	few	TRBV7-9	TRBJ2-5	CASSGRPQETQYF	TGTGCCAGCAGCGGGAGGCCTCAAGAGACCCAGTACTTC
TRBD1	.	TRBV15	TRBJ2-7	CATSRGRGTGRVNEQYF	TGTGCCACCAGCAGAGGTAGAGGGACAGGGAGAGTAAACGAGCAGTACTTC
.	.	TRBV9	TRBJ2-7	CASSVSSGQRYEQYF	TGTGCCAGCAGCGTATCGTCGGGACAAAGATACGAGCAGTACTTC
TRBD2	.	TRBV5-6	TRBJ2-3	CASRRLASSTDTQYF	TGTGCCAGCAGAAGACTAGCGTCTAGCACAGATACGCAGTATTTT
.	.	TRBV11-2	TRBJ2-7	CASSLAVYEQYF	TGTGCCAGCAGCCTAGCCGTCTACGAGCAGTACTTC
TRBD2	.	TRBV27	TRBJ2-3	CASRSFKREGGDTQYF	TGTGCCAGCAGATCCTTTAAGCGGGAGGGGGGAGATACGCAGTATTTT
TRBD2	.	TRBV5-1	TRBJ2-7	CASSPTSGNTYEQYF	TGCGCCAGCAGCCCGACTAGCGGGAATACCTACGAGCAGTACTTC
.	.	TRBV7-8	TRBJ2-5	CASSLGGPAEVRAKTQYF	TGTGCCAGCAGCTTGGGGGGGCCGGCAGAGGTCCGGGCAAAGACCCAGTACTTC
TRBD2	.	TRBV18	TRBJ2-3	CASSPPAREVHTDTQYF	TGTGCCAGCTCACCACCGGCGCGGGAGGTACACACAGATACGCAGTATTTT
.	.	TRBV9	TRBJ1-1	CASSVDSLNTEAFF	TGTGCCAGCAGCGTGGACAGCCTGAACACTGAAGCTTTCTTT
TRBD2	.	TRBV6-6	TRBJ2-7	CASSWTSGGDEGYF	TGTGCCAGCAGTTGGACTAGCGGGGGAGATGAGGGGTACTTC
TRBD1	.	TRBV5-5	TRBJ2-3	CASSVGQGATNTQYF	TGTGCCAGCAGCGTTGGACAGGGGGCGACTAATACGCAGTATTTT
TRBD1	.	TRBV19	TRBJ2-7	CASSTDRGTYEQYF	TGTGCCAGTAGTACCGACAGGGGTACCTACGAGCAGTACTTC
.	.	TRBV30	TRBJ2-6	CACPGAAGANVLTF	TGTGCCTGCCCAGGGGCCGCTGGGGCCAACGTCCTGACTTTC
TRBD1	.	TRBV5-1	TRBJ2-5	CASGPGTGPYQETQYF	TGCGCCAGCGGCCCTGGGACAGGGCCGTACCAAGAGACCCAGTACTTC
TRBD1	.	TRBV7-6	TRBJ2-7	CASSPRGQGAMVSEQYF	TGTGCCAGCAGCCCAAGGGGACAGGGGGCTATGGTGAGCGAGCAGTACTTC
.	.	TRBV2	TRBJ1-1	CASSVGRVYDRNTEAFF	TGTGCCAGCAGCGTGGGGAGGGTGTACGACCGGAACACTGAAGCTTTCTTT
TRBD1	.	TRBV15	TRBJ1-1	CATSREGQVNTEAFF	TGTGCCACCAGCAGAGAGGGACAGGTGAACACTGAAGCTTTCTTT
TRBD1	.	TRBV6-1	TRBJ1-5	CASSDRGTNQPQHF	TGTGCCAGCAGCGACAGGGGGACCAATCAGCCCCAGCATTTT
TRBD1	.	TRBV6-4	TRBJ1-1	CASLKWDRGLTEAFF	TGTGCCAGTCTAAAATGGGACAGGGGGCTTACTGAAGCTTTCTTT
TRBD2	many	TRBV27	TRBJ2-1	CASHQRGQQFF	TGTGCCAGCCATCAGCGGGGACAGCAGTTCTTC
.	.	TRBV18	TRBJ1-1	CASSPLAGDTEAFF	TGTGCCAGCTCACCCTTGGCAGGGGACACTGAAGCCTTCTTT
.	.	TRBV7-8	TRBJ2-3	CASSLLGLASQDTQYF	TGTGCCAGCAGCCTCCTAGGACTTGCCTCCCAAGATACGCAGTATTTT